A selection of T cell receptor beta chains follows, all from one sample in a study of cytomegalovirus exposure and HLA in healthy donors. Generated by immunoSEQ multiplex PCR, the TCRdb table keeps only in-frame clones and is missing some. There are around 130,000 clones in the sample; 70% to 85% occur only once, and approximately 3% lies in the top ten. Sequenced: PBMCs. All receptors come from a boy aged 2 to 9 in good health and CMV-seronegative. CDR3s include the opening cysteine and the closing phenylalanine or tryptophan. Fields, in order: CDR3 protein, CDR3 DNA, clone size, D gene, V gene, CDR3 length, J gene. A D gene is named only where the DNA matches it firmly. Not every row has a clone size; where given, it reads once, few, many or a size class.

CASSVVLGNTIYF	TGTGCCAGCAGCGTAGTATTGGGAAACACCATATATTTT	once	NA	TRBV9	13	TRBJ1-3
CASSQDTGSYYEQYF	TGCGCCAGCAGCCAAGATACCGGGAGCTACTACGAGCAGTACTTC	NA	NA	TRBV4-3	15	TRBJ2-7
CASSPEPGLRGYTF	TGTGCCAGCAGTCCTGAGCCAGGCCTCCGAGGCTACACCTTC	NA	NA	TRBV6-6	14	TRBJ1-2
CASSQDLEGAFSYEQYF	TGCGCCAGCAGCCAAGATCTGGAAGGGGCCTTCTCCTACGAGCAGTACTTC	NA	NA	TRBV4-3	17	TRBJ2-7
CASSLMNTEAFF	TGTGCCAGCAGCCTTATGAACACTGAAGCTTTCTTT	few	NA	TRBV25-1	12	TRBJ1-1
CASSGQGIPYGYTF	TGTGCCAGCAGTGGACAGGGGATTCCGTATGGCTACACCTTC	NA	TRBD1	TRBV27	14	TRBJ1-2
CASSGLAGLNEQFF	TGTGCCAGCAGCGGACTAGCGGGACTCAATGAGCAGTTCTTC	NA	TRBD2	TRBV2	14	TRBJ2-1
CASSPLDRTDGYTF	TGTGCCAGCTCACCCCTCGACAGGACTGATGGCTACACCTTC	NA	NA	TRBV18	14	TRBJ1-2
CASSGREESNQPQHF	TGTGCCAGCTCGGGCAGGGAGGAGAGCAATCAGCCCCAGCATTTT	NA	NA	TRBV18	15	TRBJ1-5
CASSISLDRSNYGYTF	TGTGCCAGCAGCATATCGCTAGACAGGTCTAACTATGGCTACACCTTC	NA	NA	TRBV7-6	16	TRBJ1-2
CASSLTGGEGNQPQHF	TGTGCCAGCTCACTTACAGGGGGCGAGGGGAATCAGCCCCAGCATTTT	once	TRBD1	TRBV18	16	TRBJ1-5
CASSPDRGRCEAFF	TGTGCCAGCAGCCCGGACAGGGGGCGGTGTGAAGCTTTCTTT	once	TRBD1	TRBV4-2	14	TRBJ1-1
CATSRVTGGETQYF	TGTGCCACCAGCAGAGTGACAGGCGGAGAGACCCAGTACTTC	NA	NA	TRBV15	14	TRBJ2-5
CASSKGGTGVNGYTF	TGTGCCAGCAGCAAAGGGGGGACAGGGGTAAATGGCTACACCTTC	NA	NA	TRBV21-1	15	TRBJ1-2
CASSLASGRGETQYF	TGTGCCAGCAGCTTAGCTAGCGGGAGGGGAGAGACCCAGTACTTC	NA	TRBD2	TRBV7-9	15	TRBJ2-5
CASSPRTSRNEQFF	TGTGCCAGCAGCCCGCGGACTAGTAGGAATGAGCAGTTCTTC	NA	TRBD2	TRBV5-4	14	TRBJ2-1
CASRTDSLNTEAFF	TGTGCCAGCAGAACTGACAGCTTGAACACTGAAGCTTTCTTT	NA	NA	TRBV6-1	14	TRBJ1-1
CSARASYEQYF	TGCAGTGCTAGAGCGTCCTACGAGCAGTACTTC	NA	NA	TRBV20-1	11	TRBJ2-7
CASSLTSGRRGTDTQYF	TGCGCCAGCAGCTTAACTAGCGGGAGGAGAGGCACAGATACGCAGTATTTT	NA	TRBD2	TRBV5-1	17	TRBJ2-3
CASSEGGLANYGYTF	TGTGCCAGCAGTGAAGGCGGATTAGCTAACTATGGCTACACCTTC	NA	NA	TRBV6-1	15	TRBJ1-2
CASSRGFWDRPRYEQYF	TGTGCCAGCAGCCGTGGTTTTTGGGACAGGCCCCGCTACGAGCAGTACTTC	NA	TRBD1	TRBV5-6	17	TRBJ2-7
CASSLRLIEGAGGYTF	TGTGCCAGCAGCCTACGACTCATCGAAGGTGCGGGTGGCTACACCTTC	NA	NA	TRBV7-8	16	TRBJ1-2
CASSLDPPVAGSYNEQFF	TGTGCCAGCAGCTTAGACCCCCCCGTCGCGGGCTCCTACAATGAGCAGTTCTTC	once	NA	TRBV11-2	18	TRBJ2-1
CASSPRTGALGEEKLFF	TGTGCCAGCAGCCCTCGTACGGGAGCTCTCGGGGAGGAAAAACTGTTTTTT	NA	NA	TRBV4-2	17	TRBJ1-4
CASSPRDRGFEQYF	TGCGCCAGCAGCCCCCGGGACAGGGGATTCGAGCAGTACTTC	NA	TRBD1	TRBV4-3	14	TRBJ2-7
CASSWRAGTEQFF	TGTGCCAGCAGCTGGCGGGCCGGGACAGAGCAGTTCTTC	NA	NA	TRBV5-4	13	TRBJ2-1
CASSVRTSGRATDTQYF	TGTGCCAGCAGTGTCCGGACTAGCGGGAGGGCCACAGATACGCAGTATTTT	NA	TRBD2	TRBV2	17	TRBJ2-3
CASRALTGNYGYTF	TGTGCCAGCAGAGCACTGACAGGGAACTATGGCTACACCTTC	NA	TRBD1	TRBV2	14	TRBJ1-2
CASSPSLGYGYTF	TGTGCCAGCAGTCCTAGCCTGGGCTATGGCTACACCTTC	NA	NA	TRBV28	13	TRBJ1-2
CASSLVRGNYGYTF	TGTGCCAGCAGCTTAGTAAGGGGGAACTATGGCTACACCTTC	NA	NA	TRBV11-2	14	TRBJ1-2
CATSRDRPVSGELFF	TGTGCCACCAGCAGAGACAGGCCAGTTTCCGGGGAGCTGTTTTTT	NA	NA	TRBV15	15	TRBJ2-2
CAISPGQGAGTGNTIYF	TGTGCCATCAGCCCCGGACAGGGTGCCGGTACTGGAAACACCATATATTTT	NA	TRBD1	TRBV10-3	17	TRBJ1-3
CASSYSPDRGSGYTF	TGTGCCAGCAGTTATAGCCCCGACAGGGGAAGTGGCTACACCTTC	NA	TRBD1	TRBV6-6	15	TRBJ1-2
CASSDSRDSRAEAFF	TGTGCCAGCAGTGACTCTCGGGACAGCCGCGCTGAAGCTTTCTTT	NA	TRBD1	TRBV6-4	15	TRBJ1-1
CATSREDGATDTQYF	TGTGCCACCAGCAGAGAAGATGGGGCTACAGATACGCAGTATTTT	once	NA	TRBV15	15	TRBJ2-3
CATSRETRGRVLRANVLTF	TGTGCCACCAGCAGAGAAACCAGGGGGCGCGTTCTAAGGGCCAACGTCCTGACTTTC	NA	TRBD1	TRBV15	19	TRBJ2-6
CASSLAGHTEAFF	TGCGCCAGCAGCTTGGCAGGGCACACTGAAGCTTTCTTT	NA	NA	TRBV5-1	13	TRBJ1-1
CASSSSGGRTGELFF	TGCGCCAGCAGTTCCAGCGGGGGGAGAACCGGGGAGCTGTTTTTT	once	TRBD2	TRBV5-1	15	TRBJ2-2
CASSLGLAGGQETQYF	TGTGCCAGCAGCTTAGGACTAGCGGGGGGGCAGGAGACCCAGTACTTC	NA	TRBD2	TRBV7-2	16	TRBJ2-5
CASSFNNRVYEQYF	TGTGCCAGCAGCTTTAATAACAGGGTCTACGAGCAGTACTTC	NA	NA	TRBV7-9	14	TRBJ2-7
CASSLTGGFSNQPQHF	TGTGCCAGCAGTTTGACAGGGGGCTTTAGCAATCAGCCCCAGCATTTT	NA	TRBD1	TRBV6-5	16	TRBJ1-5
CASRETGPNQPQHF	TGTGCCAGCAGAGAAACAGGGCCTAATCAGCCCCAGCATTTT	NA	NA	TRBV27	14	TRBJ1-5
CAWSVGGSYGQYF	TGTGCCTGGAGTGTAGGAGGGTCCTACGGGCAGTACTTC	NA	NA	TRBV30	13	TRBJ2-7
CASSPRTGSSYEQYF	TGTGCCAGCAGCCCCCGGACAGGGAGCTCCTACGAGCAGTACTTC	few	TRBD1	TRBV7-2	15	TRBJ2-7
CASRELAGGTYEQYF	TGTGCCAGCAGGGAACTAGCGGGGGGGACCTACGAGCAGTACTTC	NA	TRBD2	TRBV27	15	TRBJ2-7
CAWSPDRARGYTF	TGTGCCTGGAGTCCGGACAGGGCTCGTGGCTACACCTTC	NA	TRBD1	TRBV30	13	TRBJ1-2
CASSLFSPSQETQYF	TGTGCCAGCAGCTTATTTAGTCCGTCGCAAGAGACCCAGTACTTC	NA	NA	TRBV7-6	15	TRBJ2-5
CASRGTGAPTDTQYF	TGTGCCAGCAGGGGGACAGGAGCCCCTACAGATACGCAGTATTTT	NA	TRBD1	TRBV2	15	TRBJ2-3